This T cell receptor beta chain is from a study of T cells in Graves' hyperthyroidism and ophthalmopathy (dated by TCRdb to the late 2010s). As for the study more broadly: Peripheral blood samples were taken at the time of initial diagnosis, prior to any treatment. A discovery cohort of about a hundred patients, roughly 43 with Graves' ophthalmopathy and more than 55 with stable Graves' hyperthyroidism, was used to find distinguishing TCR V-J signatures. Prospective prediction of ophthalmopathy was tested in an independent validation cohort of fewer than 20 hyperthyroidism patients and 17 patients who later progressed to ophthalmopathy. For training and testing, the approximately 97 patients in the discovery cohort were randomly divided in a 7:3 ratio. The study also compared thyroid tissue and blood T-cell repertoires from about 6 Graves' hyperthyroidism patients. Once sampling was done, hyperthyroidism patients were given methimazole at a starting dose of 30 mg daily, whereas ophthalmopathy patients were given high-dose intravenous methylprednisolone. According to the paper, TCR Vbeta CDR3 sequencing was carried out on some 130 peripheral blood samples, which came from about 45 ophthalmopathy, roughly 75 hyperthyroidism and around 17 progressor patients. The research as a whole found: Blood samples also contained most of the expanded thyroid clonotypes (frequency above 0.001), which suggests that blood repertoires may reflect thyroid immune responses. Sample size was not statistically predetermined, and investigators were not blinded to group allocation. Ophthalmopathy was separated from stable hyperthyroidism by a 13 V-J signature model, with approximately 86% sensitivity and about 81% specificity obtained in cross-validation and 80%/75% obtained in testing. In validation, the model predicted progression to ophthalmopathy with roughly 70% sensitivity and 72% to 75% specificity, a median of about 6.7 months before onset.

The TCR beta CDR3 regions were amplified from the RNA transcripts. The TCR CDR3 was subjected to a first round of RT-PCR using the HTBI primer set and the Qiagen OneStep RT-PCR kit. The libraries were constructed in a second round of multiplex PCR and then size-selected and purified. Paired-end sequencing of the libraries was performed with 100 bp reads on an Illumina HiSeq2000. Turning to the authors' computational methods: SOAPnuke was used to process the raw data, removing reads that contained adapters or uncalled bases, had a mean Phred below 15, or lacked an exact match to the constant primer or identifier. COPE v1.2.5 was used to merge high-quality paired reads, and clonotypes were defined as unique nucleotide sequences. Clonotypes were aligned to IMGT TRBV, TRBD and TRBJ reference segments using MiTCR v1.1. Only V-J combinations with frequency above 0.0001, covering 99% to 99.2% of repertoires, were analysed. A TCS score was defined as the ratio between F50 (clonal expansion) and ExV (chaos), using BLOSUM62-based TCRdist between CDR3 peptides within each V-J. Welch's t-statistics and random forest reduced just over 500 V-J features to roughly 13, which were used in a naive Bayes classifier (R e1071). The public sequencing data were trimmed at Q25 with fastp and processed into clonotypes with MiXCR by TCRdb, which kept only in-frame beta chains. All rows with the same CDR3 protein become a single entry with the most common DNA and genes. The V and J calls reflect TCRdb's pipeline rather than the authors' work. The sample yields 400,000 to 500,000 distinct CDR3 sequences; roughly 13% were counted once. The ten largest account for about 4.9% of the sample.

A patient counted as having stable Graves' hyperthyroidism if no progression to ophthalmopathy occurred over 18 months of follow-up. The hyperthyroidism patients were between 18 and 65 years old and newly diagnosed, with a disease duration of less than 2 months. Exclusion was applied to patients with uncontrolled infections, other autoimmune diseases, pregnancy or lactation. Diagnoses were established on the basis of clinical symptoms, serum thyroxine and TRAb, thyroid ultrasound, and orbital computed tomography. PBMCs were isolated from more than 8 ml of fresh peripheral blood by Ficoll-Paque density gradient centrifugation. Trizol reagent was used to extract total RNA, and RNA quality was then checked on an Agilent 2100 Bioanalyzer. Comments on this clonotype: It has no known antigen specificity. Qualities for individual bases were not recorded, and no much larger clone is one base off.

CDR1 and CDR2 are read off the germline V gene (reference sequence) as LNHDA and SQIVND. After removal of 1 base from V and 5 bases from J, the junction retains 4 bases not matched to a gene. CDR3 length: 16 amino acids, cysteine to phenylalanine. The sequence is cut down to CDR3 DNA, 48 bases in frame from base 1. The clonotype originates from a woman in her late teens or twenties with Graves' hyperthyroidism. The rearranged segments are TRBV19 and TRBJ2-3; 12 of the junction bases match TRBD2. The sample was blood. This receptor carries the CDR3 CASSIGRLAGVDTQYF. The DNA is TGTGCCAGTAGTATAGGACGACTAGCGGGGGTAGATACGCAGTATTTT.